The rows below give T cell receptor beta chains drawn from one sample of a study of shared clonotypes between healthy human individuals. Clones were read by immunoSEQ multiplex PCR, and TCRdb kept only the in-frame ones, dropping some. The table lists fewer than 3 million clones, less than 95% of them singletons. The material sequenced was naive CD4+ T cells from PBMCs. The receptors come from a man younger than 30 in good health. Some clones in this sample may be carry-over from other donors' samples. Both conserved end residues are part of each CDR3. A D gene is named only where the DNA matches it firmly. Clone sizes are given selectively: once, few, many, or a class where the clone is expanded.

TGTGCCAGCACGGACAGGGGAAGGCAGTTCTTC | CASTDRGRQFF | TRBD1 | TRBJ2-1 | NA | TRBV2
TGTGCCTGGAGTCCCGAGAACACTGAAGCTTTCTTT | CAWSPENTEAFF | NA | TRBJ1-1 | few | TRBV30
TGTGCCAGCAGCCAGCAGGGCTACGGAGACTACACCTTC | CASSQQGYGDYTF | NA | TRBJ1-2 | NA | TRBV2
TGCGCCAGCAGCGGCCGGGACAGTAACTATGGCTACACCTTC | CASSGRDSNYGYTF | TRBD1 | TRBJ1-2 | NA | TRBV4-3
TGTGCCACCAGCAGAGTTAATGAAAAACTGTTTTTT | CATSRVNEKLFF | NA | TRBJ1-4 | NA | TRBV15
TGTGCCAGCAGCCGAGAACCTTTAAGGCCAGAGCAGTTCTTC | CASSREPLRPEQFF | NA | TRBJ2-1 | NA | TRBV6-4
TGCGCCAGCAGCCAAGAGGGCCCCGGCGACGAGCAGTTCTTC | CASSQEGPGDEQFF | NA | TRBJ2-1 | NA | TRBV4-1
TGCAGCGCGCGGACAGGGGCTGAAGCTTTCTTT | CSARTGAEAFF | TRBD1 | TRBJ1-1 | NA | TRBV29-1
TGTGCCAGCAGCCATCGGGGTGGTGGAGATACGCAGTATTTT | CASSHRGGGDTQYF | NA | TRBJ2-3 | once | TRBV7-9
TGCGCCAGCAGCCGACAAGAGGACCCAAACTACGAGCAGTACTTC | CASSRQEDPNYEQYF | NA | TRBJ2-7 | NA | TRBV4-1
TGTGCCAGCAGCTTGGCCCCGGGACTAGCGGGACCCAACTACGAGCAGTACTTC | CASSLAPGLAGPNYEQYF | TRBD2 | TRBJ2-7 | NA | TRBV5-4
TGTGCCAGCAGCTCGGGACTAGCGGGAATCATAGATACGCAGTATTTT | CASSSGLAGIIDTQYF | TRBD2 | TRBJ2-3 | NA | TRBV7-2
TGTGCCAGCAGTTACGTCGGGGGACAGGGATTGAACGAGCAGTACTTC | CASSYVGGQGLNEQYF | TRBD1 | TRBJ2-7 | NA | TRBV6-6
TGTGCCAGCAGTTACAGGGGGGAAGAGACCCAGTACTTC | CASSYRGEETQYF | NA | TRBJ2-5 | NA | TRBV6-6
TGCGCCATCGCTTGGGGCGGGACCTATACGCAGTATTTT | CAIAWGGTYTQYF | NA | TRBJ2-3 | NA | TRBV10-1